This T cell receptor beta chain stems from a study of blood T cell repertoires in COVID-19. Study information: Sites across the United States, Italy and Spain contributed samples from acute and convalescent COVID-19. PBMCs, B-cell-depleted T cells, or T cells provided the cDNA or gDNA that made up the material.

With 3 bases removed from V and 0 bases from J, the gap between germline ends came to 6 bases. The CDR3 loop spans 14 amino acids. The V gene's germline CDR1 is WSHSY and CDR2 SAAADI. Authors' methods: Amplified reference gene primers provided the basis for estimating nucleated cell counts. Method: immunoSEQ multiplex PCR; TCRdb's copy keeps in-frame clones and lacks some. V and J calls and clone size come straight from that table; D and trimming were deduced from the DNA. Counted here are about 120,000 clones, just over 90% occurring once; the ten biggest clones make up less than 2%. Sequences were obtained from peripheral blood. The rearrangement links TRBV10-2 to TRBJ1-5, with a tentative D call TRBD1 (6 bases). The origin of this receptor is a human donor with active COVID-19. The donor label of this sample is uncertain. The CDR3 DNA reads TGCGCCAGCAGTGAAGGGGGTAGCAATCAGCCCCAGCATTTT. This sequence encodes CASSEGGSNQPQHF.